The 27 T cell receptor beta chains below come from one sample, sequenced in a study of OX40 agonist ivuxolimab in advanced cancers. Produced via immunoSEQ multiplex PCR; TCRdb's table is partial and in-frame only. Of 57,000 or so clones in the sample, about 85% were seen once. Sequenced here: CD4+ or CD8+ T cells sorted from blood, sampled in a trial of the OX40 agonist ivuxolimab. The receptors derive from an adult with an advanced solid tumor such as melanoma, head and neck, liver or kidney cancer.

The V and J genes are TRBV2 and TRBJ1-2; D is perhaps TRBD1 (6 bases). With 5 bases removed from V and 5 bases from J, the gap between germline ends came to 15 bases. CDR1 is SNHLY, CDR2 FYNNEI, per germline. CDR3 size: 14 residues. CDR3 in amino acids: CASSSHPTGYGYTF. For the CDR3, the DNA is TGTGCCAGCAGTTCCCATCCTACAGGGTATGGCTACACCTTC.

The chain's CDR3 is CASSSRGLSGNYGYTF. Here the CDR3 DNA reads TGTGCCAGCAGCTCCCGAGGGCTCTCGGGCAACTATGGCTACACCTTC. The V gene is TRBV5-5, the J gene TRBJ1-2; no reliable D call. Germline values: CDR1 SGHKS, CDR2 YYEKEE (reference sequence). Trimming shortened V by 3 bases and J by 2 bases, and 17 bases separated the two germline ends. This CDR3 comprises 16 residues. The full variable domain, in which reference TRBV5-5 and TRBJ1-2 provide the parts outside the CDR3, is DAGVTQSPTHLIKTRGQQVTLRCSPISGHKSVSWYQQVLGQGPQFIFQYYEKEERGRGNFPDRFSARQFPNYSSELNVNALLLGDSALYLCASSSRGLSGNYGYTFGSGTRLTVV.

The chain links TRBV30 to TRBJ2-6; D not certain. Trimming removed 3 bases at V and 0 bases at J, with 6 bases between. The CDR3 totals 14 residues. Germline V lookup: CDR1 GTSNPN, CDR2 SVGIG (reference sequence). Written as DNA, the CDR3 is TGTGCCTGGAGGTGGGGCTCTGGGGCCAACGTCCTGACTTTC. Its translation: CAWRWGSGANVLTF.

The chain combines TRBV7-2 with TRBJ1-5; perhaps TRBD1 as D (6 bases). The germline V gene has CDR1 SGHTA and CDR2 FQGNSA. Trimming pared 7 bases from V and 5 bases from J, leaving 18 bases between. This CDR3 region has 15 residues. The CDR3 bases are TGTGCCAGCACCGCTACAGGGACCTCCGATCAGCCCCAGCATTTT. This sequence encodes CASTATGTSDQPQHF.

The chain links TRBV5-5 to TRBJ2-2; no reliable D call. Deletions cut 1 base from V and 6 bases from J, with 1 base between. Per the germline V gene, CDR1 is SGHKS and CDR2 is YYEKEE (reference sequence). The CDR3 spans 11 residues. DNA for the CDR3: TGTGCCAGCAGCTTGTCCGGGGAGCTGTTTTTT. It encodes CASSLSGELFF.

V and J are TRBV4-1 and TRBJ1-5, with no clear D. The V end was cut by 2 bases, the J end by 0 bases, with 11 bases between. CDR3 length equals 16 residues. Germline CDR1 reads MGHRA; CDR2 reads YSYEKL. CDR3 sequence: CASSQQQLNSNQPQHF. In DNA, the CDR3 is TGCGCCAGCAGCCAACAACAGCTGAATAGCAATCAGCCCCAGCATTTT.

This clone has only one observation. This CDR3 reads CASSLNEGTDTQYF. The CDR3 DNA follows: TGCGCCAGCAGCTTAAACGAGGGAACAGATACGCAGTATTTT. The J gene is TRBJ2-3, the V gene TRBV5-1; perhaps TRBD2 as D (5 bases). Trimming took off 2 bases at V and 3 bases at J, with 10 bases between the two ends. This CDR3 has 14 amino acids. The V gene's germline CDR1 is SGHRS and CDR2 YFSETQ.

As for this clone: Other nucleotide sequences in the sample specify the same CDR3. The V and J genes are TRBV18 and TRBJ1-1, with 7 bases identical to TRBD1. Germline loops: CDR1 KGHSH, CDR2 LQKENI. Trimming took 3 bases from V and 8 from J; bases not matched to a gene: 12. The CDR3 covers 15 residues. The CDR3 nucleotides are TGTGCCAGCTCACCGGGGACAGCGCTGGGGGCAGAAGCTTTCTTT. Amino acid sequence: CASSPGTALGAEAFF. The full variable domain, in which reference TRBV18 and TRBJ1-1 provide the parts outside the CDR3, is NAGVMQNPRHLVRRRGQEARLRCSPMKGHSHVYWYRQLPEEGLKFMVYLQKENIIDESGMPKERFSAEFPKEGPSILRIQQVVRGDSAAYFCASSPGTALGAEAFFGQGTRLTVV.

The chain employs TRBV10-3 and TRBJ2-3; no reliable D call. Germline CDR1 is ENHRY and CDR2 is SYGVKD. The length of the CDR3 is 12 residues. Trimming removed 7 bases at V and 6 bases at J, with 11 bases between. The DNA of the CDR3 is TGTGCCATCAATAACGGCGGCGATACGCAGTATTTT. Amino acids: CAINNGGDTQYF.

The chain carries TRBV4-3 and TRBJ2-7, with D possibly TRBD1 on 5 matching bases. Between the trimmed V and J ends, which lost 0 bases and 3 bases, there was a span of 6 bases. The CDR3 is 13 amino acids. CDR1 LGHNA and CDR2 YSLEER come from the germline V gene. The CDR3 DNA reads TGCGCCAGCAGCCAAGAAAGGGGCTACGAGCAGTACTTC. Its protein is CASSQERGYEQYF.

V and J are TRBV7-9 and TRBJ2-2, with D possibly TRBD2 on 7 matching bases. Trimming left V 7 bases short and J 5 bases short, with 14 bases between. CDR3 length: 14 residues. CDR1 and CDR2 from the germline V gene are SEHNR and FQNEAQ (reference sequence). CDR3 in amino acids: CASNGRGKTGELFF. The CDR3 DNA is TGTGCCAGCAATGGGAGGGGGAAGACCGGGGAGCTGTTTTTT.

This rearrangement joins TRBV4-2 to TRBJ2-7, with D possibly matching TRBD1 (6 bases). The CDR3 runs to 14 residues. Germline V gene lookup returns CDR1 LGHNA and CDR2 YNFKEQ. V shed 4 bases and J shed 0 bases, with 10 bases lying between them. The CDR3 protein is CASSLGGTSYEQYF. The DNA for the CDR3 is TGTGCCAGCAGCCTAGGGGGAACCTCCTACGAGCAGTACTTC.

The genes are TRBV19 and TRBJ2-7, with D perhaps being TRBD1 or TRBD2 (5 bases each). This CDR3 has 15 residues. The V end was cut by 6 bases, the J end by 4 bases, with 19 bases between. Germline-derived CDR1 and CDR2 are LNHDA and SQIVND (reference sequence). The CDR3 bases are TGTGCCAGTAGGAACCAGGACACTAGGGGATACGAGCAGTACTTC. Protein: CASRNQDTRGYEQYF.

CDR3 residues: CASSLVQIRGTEAFF. The CDR3 DNA reads TGTGCCAGCAGTTTAGTACAGATCCGGGGCACTGAAGCTTTCTTT. The chain has TRBV27 and TRBJ1-1; D gene uncertain. CDR1 MNHEY and CDR2 SMNVEV come from the germline V gene (reference sequence). The CDR3 covers 15 residues. V shed 2 bases and J shed 4 bases, with 14 bases lying between them.

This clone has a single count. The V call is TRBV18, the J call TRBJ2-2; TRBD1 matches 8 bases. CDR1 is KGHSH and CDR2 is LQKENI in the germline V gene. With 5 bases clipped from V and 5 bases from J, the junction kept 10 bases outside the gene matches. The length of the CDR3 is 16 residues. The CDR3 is CASSDRTQGGTGELFF. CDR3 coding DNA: TGTGCCAGCTCAGACCGAACACAGGGGGGAACCGGGGAGCTGTTTTTT.

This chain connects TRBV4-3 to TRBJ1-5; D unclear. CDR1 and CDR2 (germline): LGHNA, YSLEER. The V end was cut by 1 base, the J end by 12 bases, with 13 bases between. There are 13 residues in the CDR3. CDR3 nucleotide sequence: TGCGCCAGCAGCCAAGCCCGCCTCGTGGTCCAGCATTTT. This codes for CASSQARLVVQHF.

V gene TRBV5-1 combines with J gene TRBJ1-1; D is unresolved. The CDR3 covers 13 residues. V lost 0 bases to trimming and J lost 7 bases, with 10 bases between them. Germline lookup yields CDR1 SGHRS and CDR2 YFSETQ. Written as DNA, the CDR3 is TGCGCCAGCAGCTTGGGGCAACATCTTGAAGCTTTCTTT. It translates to CASSLGQHLEAFF.

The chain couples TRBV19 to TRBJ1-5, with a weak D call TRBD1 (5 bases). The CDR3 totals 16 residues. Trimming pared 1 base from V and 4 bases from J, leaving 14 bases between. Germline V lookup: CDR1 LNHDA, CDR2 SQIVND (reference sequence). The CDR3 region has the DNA TGTGCCAGTAGTATAGTGTCAGGGTTGAGGAATCAGCCCCAGCATTTT. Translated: CASSIVSGLRNQPQHF.

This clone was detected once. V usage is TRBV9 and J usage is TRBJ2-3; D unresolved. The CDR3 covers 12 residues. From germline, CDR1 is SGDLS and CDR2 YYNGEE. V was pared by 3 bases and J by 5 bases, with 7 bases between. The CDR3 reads CASSAREDTQYF. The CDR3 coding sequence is TGTGCCAGCAGCGCCCGAGAAGATACGCAGTATTTT.

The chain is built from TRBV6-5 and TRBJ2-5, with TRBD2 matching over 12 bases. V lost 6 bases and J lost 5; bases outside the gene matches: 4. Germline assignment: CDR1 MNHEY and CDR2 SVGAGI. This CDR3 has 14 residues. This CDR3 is CASRLAGGPETQYF. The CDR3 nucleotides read TGTGCCAGCAGGCTAGCGGGGGGGCCCGAGACCCAGTACTTC.

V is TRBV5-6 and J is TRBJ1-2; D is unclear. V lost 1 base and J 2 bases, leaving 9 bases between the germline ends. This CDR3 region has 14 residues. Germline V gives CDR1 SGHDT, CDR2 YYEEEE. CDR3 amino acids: CASSLIGRNYGYTF. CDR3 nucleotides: TGTGCCAGCAGCTTGATAGGACGAAACTATGGCTACACCTTC.

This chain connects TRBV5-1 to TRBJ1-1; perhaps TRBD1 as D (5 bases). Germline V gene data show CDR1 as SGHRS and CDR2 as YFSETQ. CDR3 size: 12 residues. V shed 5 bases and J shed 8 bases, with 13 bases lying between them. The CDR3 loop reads CASRSNGGEAFF. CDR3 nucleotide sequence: TGCGCCAGCAGGTCGAACGGGGGGGAAGCTTTCTTT. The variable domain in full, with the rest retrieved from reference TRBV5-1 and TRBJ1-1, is KAGVTQTPRYLIKTRGQQVTLSCSPISGHRSVSWYQQTPGQGLQFLFEYFSETQRNKGNFPGRFSGRQFSNSRSEMNVSTLELGDSALYLCASRSNGGEAFFGQGTRLTVV.

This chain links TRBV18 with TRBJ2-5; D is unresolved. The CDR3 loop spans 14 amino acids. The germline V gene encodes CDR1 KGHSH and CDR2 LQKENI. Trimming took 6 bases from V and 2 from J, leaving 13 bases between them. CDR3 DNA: TGTGCCAGCTCGTACCAGTACAGACAAGAGACCCAGTACTTC. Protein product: CASSYQYRQETQYF.

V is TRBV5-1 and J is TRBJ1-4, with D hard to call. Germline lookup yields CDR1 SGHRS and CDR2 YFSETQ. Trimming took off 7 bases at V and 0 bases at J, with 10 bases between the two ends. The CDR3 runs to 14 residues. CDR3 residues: CASARGATNEKLFF. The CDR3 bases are TGCGCCAGCGCGCGGGGTGCAACTAATGAAAAACTGTTTTTT.

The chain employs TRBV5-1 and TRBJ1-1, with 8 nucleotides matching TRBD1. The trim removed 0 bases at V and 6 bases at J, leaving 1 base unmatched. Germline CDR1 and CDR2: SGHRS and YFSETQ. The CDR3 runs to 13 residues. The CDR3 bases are TGCGCCAGCAGCTTGGGGGACAGGTCTGAAGCTTTCTTT. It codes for CASSLGDRSEAFF.

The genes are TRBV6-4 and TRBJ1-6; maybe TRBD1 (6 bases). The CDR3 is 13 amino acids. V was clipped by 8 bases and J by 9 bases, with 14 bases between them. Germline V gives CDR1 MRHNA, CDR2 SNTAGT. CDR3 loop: CASQREQGSPLHF. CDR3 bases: TGTGCCAGCCAAAGGGAACAGGGTTCACCCCTCCACTTT.

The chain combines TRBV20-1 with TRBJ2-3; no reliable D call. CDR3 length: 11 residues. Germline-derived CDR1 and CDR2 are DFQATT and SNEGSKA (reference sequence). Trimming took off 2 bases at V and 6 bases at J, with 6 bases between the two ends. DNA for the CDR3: TGCAGTGCTAGAAGTGCGGATACGCAGTATTTT. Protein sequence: CSARSADTQYF.